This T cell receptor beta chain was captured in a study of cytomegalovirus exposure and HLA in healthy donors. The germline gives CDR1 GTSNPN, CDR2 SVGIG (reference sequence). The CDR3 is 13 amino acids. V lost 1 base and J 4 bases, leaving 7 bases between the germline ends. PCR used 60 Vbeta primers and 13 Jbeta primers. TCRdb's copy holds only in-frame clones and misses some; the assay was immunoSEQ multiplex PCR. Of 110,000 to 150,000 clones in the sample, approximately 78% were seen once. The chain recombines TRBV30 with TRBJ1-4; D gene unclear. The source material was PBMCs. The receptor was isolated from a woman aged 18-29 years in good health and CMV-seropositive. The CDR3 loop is CAWSGLVNEKLFF. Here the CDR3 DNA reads TGTGCCTGGAGTGGGTTAGTTAATGAAAAACTGTTTTTT. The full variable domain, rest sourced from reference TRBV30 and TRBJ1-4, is SQTIHQWPATLVQPVGSPLSLECTVEGTSNPNLYWYRQAAGRGLQLLFYSVGIGQISSEVPQNLSASRPQDRQFILSSKKLLLSDSGFYLCAWSGLVNEKLFFGSGTQLSVL.